This T cell receptor (beta chain) appears in the sequencing data of a study of T cell responses to AZD1222 COVID-19 vaccine. Sequencing was performed with immunoSEQ multiplex PCR; in TCRdb, only in-frame clones are kept and a portion is missing. The table lists 120,000 to 150,000 clones, approximately 90% of them singletons, with approximately 3% in the top ten. J was trimmed by 2 bases and V by 6 bases; bases with no gene match: 6. The CDR3 consists of 16 residues. In germline, CDR1 is LGHNT, CDR2 FRNRAP. The sequence was collected from an adult in good health. This chain connects TRBV12-5 to TRBJ1-3, with 11 nucleotides matching TRBD1. The sample consisted of peripheral blood, taken on day 0 of AZD1222 vaccination. The CDR3 loop reads CASGAGTGGAGNTIYF. The CDR3 nucleotides are TGTGCTAGTGGCGCCGGGACAGGGGGAGCTGGAAACACCATATATTTT. The full variable domain, completed using reference TRBV12-5 and TRBJ1-3, is DARVTQTPRHKVTEMGQEVTMRCQPILGHNTVFWYRQTMMQGLELLAYFRNRAPLDDSGMPKDRFSAEMPDATLATLKIQPSEPRDSAVYFCASGAGTGGAGNTIYFGEGSWLTVV.